This is a list of T cell receptor beta chains from one sample in a study of cytomegalovirus exposure and HLA in healthy donors. The method was immunoSEQ multiplex PCR; TCRdb's version includes in-frame clones alone and lacks a portion of them. The profile shows under 200,000 clones, 86% of them singletons. Source material: PBMCs. The receptors here all came from a woman under 30 in good health and CMV-seronegative. CDR3s include the opening cysteine and the closing phenylalanine or tryptophan. The D gene is left open where the match is weak. Clone size is not always given. Where it is, it says once, few, many or a class for expanded clones.

TRBD2 | TRBJ2-7 | TRBV7-9 | . | CASSLLTGGEFEQYF | TGTGCCAGCAGCTTGCTTACGGGGGGGGAGTTTGAGCAGTACTTC
. | TRBJ2-3 | TRBV5-1 | once | CASGKTGGGTDTQYF | TGCGCCAGCGGCAAGACGGGTGGAGGGACAGATACGCAGTATTTT
TRBD1 | TRBJ1-4 | TRBV28 | . | CASVRGRREKLFF | TGTGCCAGCGTCAGGGGGCGACGCGAAAAACTGTTTTTT
TRBD1 | TRBJ1-6 | TRBV19 | . | CASSAGQGYSPLHF | TGTGCCAGTTCGGCGGGACAGGGTTATTCACCCCTCCACTTT
. | TRBJ1-2 | TRBV30 | once | CAWSRGDYGYTF | TGTGCCTGGAGTAGGGGTGACTATGGCTACACCTTC
. | TRBJ1-6 | TRBV5-6 | few | CASSFPGWNSPLHF | TGTGCCAGCAGCTTTCCAGGGTGGAATTCACCCCTCCACTTT
TRBD2 | TRBJ2-3 | TRBV6-5 | . | CASGTRRTDTQYF | TGTGCCAGCGGGACTAGGCGCACAGATACGCAGTATTTT
TRBD1 | TRBJ1-1 | TRBV6-6 | few | CAVTGGNTEAFF | TGTGCCGTAACAGGGGGGAACACTGAAGCTTTCTTT
. | TRBJ2-7 | TRBV30 | . | CAWSGGKVYEQYF | TGTGCCTGGAGTGGAGGGAAGGTCTACGAGCAGTACTTC
. | TRBJ2-5 | TRBV18 | . | CASSPGTGFQETQYF | TGTGCCAGCTCACCAGGTACAGGCTTCCAAGAGACCCAGTACTTC
TRBD1 | TRBJ1-2 | TRBV5-6 | once | CASSYNTGVYGYTF | TGTGCCAGCAGCTACAACACAGGGGTCTATGGCTACACCTTC
TRBD2 | TRBJ2-1 | TRBV19 | few | CASSPSGGSYNEQFF | TGTGCCAGTAGTCCTAGCGGGGGCTCCTACAATGAGCAGTTCTTC
. | TRBJ1-2 | TRBV6-5 | . | CASSYSELYGYTF | TGTGCCAGCAGTTACTCTGAGCTCTATGGCTACACCTTC
. | TRBJ1-1 | TRBV5-1 | . | CASSLERGTEAFF | TGCGCCAGCAGCTTGGAGAGAGGCACTGAAGCTTTCTTT
. | TRBJ2-7 | TRBV7-2 | . | CASSRMTGSKYEQYF | TGTGCCAGCAGTAGAATGACAGGATCTAAATACGAGCAGTACTTC
. | TRBJ2-6 | TRBV9 | . | CASRGGRGESSGANVLTF | TGTGCCAGCAGGGGGGGTAGAGGAGAAAGCTCTGGGGCCAACGTCCTGACTTTC
TRBD1 | TRBJ1-1 | TRBV11-2 | once | CASSSNRGFTEAFF | TGTGCCAGCAGCTCAAACAGGGGATTCACTGAAGCTTTCTTT
. | TRBJ2-1 | TRBV21-1 | . | CASSSLSVGAHGDFEQFF | TGTGCCAGCAGCTCCCTTTCAGTGGGGGCGCATGGGGATTTTGAGCAGTTCTTC
. | TRBJ1-3 | TRBV6-5 | . | CASSYAMTAGNTIYF | TGTGCCAGCAGTTACGCTATGACTGCTGGAAACACCATATATTTT
. | TRBJ1-4 | TRBV21-1 | . | CASSKGRGPANEKLFF | TGTGCCAGCAGCAAAGGAAGAGGTCCCGCTAATGAAAAACTGTTTTTT
. | TRBJ2-4 | TRBV9 | once | CASSGSGLGNIQYF | TGTGCCAGCAGCGGTAGCGGATTGGGGAACATTCAGTACTTC
. | TRBJ2-4 | TRBV30 | . | CAWSVQGWGSQYF | TGTGCCTGGAGTGTTCAGGGATGGGGTAGTCAGTACTTC
. | TRBJ1-2 | TRBV19 | . | CASSMGGSYGYTF | TGTGCCAGTAGTATGGGGGGAAGCTATGGCTACACCTTC
. | TRBJ2-7 | TRBV28 | . | CASSLMGAGEQYF | TGTGCCAGCAGTTTAATGGGGGCGGGTGAGCAGTACTTC
. | TRBJ2-7 | TRBV7-9 | . | CASSLVAESYEQYF | TGTGCCAGCAGCTTAGTTGCGGAATCCTACGAGCAGTACTTC
. | TRBJ2-5 | TRBV5-5 | few | CASSLAFRGETQYF | TGTGCCAGCAGCTTGGCCTTCAGGGGTGAGACCCAGTACTTC
. | TRBJ1-2 | TRBV6-1 | . | CASRGGIYYGYPF | TGTGCCAGCAGGGGGGGGATTTACTATGGCTACCCCTTC
. | TRBJ1-2 | TRBV5-1 | once | CASSLDAPPGGYGYTF | TGCGCCAGCAGCTTGGATGCCCCCCCGGGGGGCTATGGCTACACCTTC
TRBD1 | TRBJ1-1 | TRBV6-6 | once | CASSWTGGLGEAFF | TGTGCCAGCAGTTGGACAGGGGGCTTGGGTGAAGCTTTCTTT
TRBD1 | TRBJ2-1 | TRBV28 | . | CASSSPARGTYNEQFF | TGTGCCAGCAGTTCCCCGGCCAGGGGGACCTACAATGAGCAGTTCTTC
TRBD2 | TRBJ2-5 | TRBV6-5 | . | CASSYSGLAGQETQYF | TGTGCCAGCAGTTACTCTGGCCTAGCGGGACAAGAGACCCAGTACTTC
. | TRBJ1-2 | TRBV30 | . | CAWTGSPNYGYPF | TGTGCCTGGACAGGGTCCCCTAACTATGGCTACCCCTTC
. | TRBJ2-1 | TRBV7-2 | . | CASSPTTAVSQFF | TGTGCCAGCAGCCCGACGACTGCAGTCTCGCAGTTCTTC
TRBD2 | TRBJ2-3 | TRBV27 | . | CASTRSTPGLAGGETDTQYF | TGTGCCAGCACCAGGAGCACACCGGGACTAGCGGGGGGTGAGACAGATACGCAGTATTTT
TRBD2 | TRBJ2-2 | TRBV18 | . | CASSPGRGDTGELFF | TGTGCCAGCTCACCTGGACGGGGGGACACCGGGGAGCTGTTTTTT
TRBD1 | TRBJ1-4 | TRBV4-2 | . | CASSGRQGPNEKLFF | TGTGCCAGCAGCGGCCGACAGGGGCCCAATGAAAAACTGTTTTTT
TRBD1 | TRBJ1-5 | TRBV28 | . | CASSVFTGGESNQPQHF | TGTGCCAGCAGTGTTTTTACAGGGGGCGAGAGCAATCAGCCCCAGCATTTT
TRBD1 | TRBJ2-2 | TRBV10-3 | . | CAISEGDSHLGELFF | TGTGCCATCAGTGAGGGGGACAGCCACCTAGGGGAGCTGTTTTTT
. | TRBJ2-2 | TRBV7-2 | . | CASRGLGLLGGELFF | TGTGCCAGCCGGGGTCTCGGCCTCCTGGGCGGGGAGCTGTTTTTT
TRBD1 | TRBJ1-4 | TRBV27 | few | CASSSRTGIEKLFF | TGTGCCAGCAGTTCCAGGACAGGGATTGAAAAACTGTTTTTT
TRBD2 | TRBJ2-7 | TRBV2 | . | CASIFGLAAHEQYF | TGTGCCAGCATCTTTGGACTAGCGGCCCACGAGCAGTACTTC
. | TRBJ1-3 | TRBV6-5 | . | CASRPGTLSGNTIYF | TGTGCCAGCCGCCCGGGGACTCTCTCTGGAAACACCATATATTTT
. | TRBJ2-7 | TRBV7-8 | . | CASIEFRGWDYEQYF | TGTGCCAGCATCGAATTCAGGGGCTGGGACTACGAGCAGTACTTC
TRBD2 | TRBJ2-7 | TRBV27 | . | CASSLWRERAYEQYF | TGTGCCAGCAGTTTATGGCGGGAGAGGGCCTACGAGCAGTACTTC
. | TRBJ2-3 | TRBV5-1 | . | CASSSGDFRDTQYF | TGCGCCAGCAGCTCGGGGGACTTCCGGGATACGCAGTATTTT
. | TRBJ1-2 | TRBV28 | . | CASSLNRVLLYGYTF | TGTGCCAGCAGTTTAAACAGGGTCCTACTCTATGGCTACACCTTC
. | TRBJ2-1 | TRBV15 | . | CATSRDRGGGNEQFF | TGTGCCACCAGCAGAGATCGAGGGGGGGGGAATGAGCAGTTCTTC
TRBD1 | TRBJ2-3 | TRBV5-1 | . | CASSFRDSPNTDTQYF | TGCGCCAGCAGCTTTCGGGACAGCCCTAACACAGATACGCAGTATTTT
. | TRBJ2-5 | TRBV19 | . | CARRPPPDGKETQYF | TGTGCCAGGCGACCACCCCCGGACGGGAAAGAGACCCAGTACTTC
. | TRBJ1-1 | TRBV7-9 | once | CASSPKARTEAFF | TGTGCCAGCAGCCCAAAGGCGAGGACTGAAGCTTTCTTT
. | TRBJ1-5 | TRBV7-9 | . | CASSLWGGNQPQHF | TGTGCCAGCAGCTTATGGGGGGGCAATCAGCCCCAGCATTTT
. | TRBJ2-2 | TRBV11-2 | . | CASSPGRYTGELFF | TGTGCCAGCAGCCCGGGGAGATACACCGGGGAGCTGTTTTTT
. | TRBJ1-1 | TRBV11-2 | . | CASSLGAESKEAFF | TGTGCCAGCAGCTTAGGGGCCGAGAGTAAAGAAGCTTTCTTT
TRBD2 | TRBJ2-7 | TRBV6-1 | few | CASSVGLAVYEQYF | TGTGCCAGCAGTGTGGGACTAGCGGTCTACGAGCAGTACTTC
TRBD1 | TRBJ1-2 | TRBV27 | . | CASSAQGVYGYTF | TGTGCCAGCAGTGCCCAGGGGGTCTATGGCTACACCTTC
TRBD2 | TRBJ2-3 | TRBV27 | once | CASSPLGRGDVDTQYF | TGTGCCAGCAGTCCGCTAGGGCGGGGGGATGTAGATACGCAGTATTTT
TRBD1 | TRBJ1-5 | TRBV19 | . | CASSTLQGPNQPQHF | TGTGCCAGTAGTACCCTACAGGGGCCGAATCAGCCCCAGCATTTT
TRBD2 | TRBJ2-7 | TRBV2 | . | CASNPLAGDEQYF | TGTGCCAGCAACCCACTAGCGGGAGACGAGCAGTACTTC
. | TRBJ1-3 | TRBV7-8 | . | CASSLVSSGNTIYF | TGTGCCAGCAGCTTAGTCAGCTCTGGAAACACCATATATTTT
TRBD2 | TRBJ2-3 | TRBV5-1 | once | CASSREGQANTDTQYF | TGCGCCAGCAGCCGGGAGGGGCAGGCGAACACAGATACGCAGTATTTT